Sequencing of this T cell receptor (beta chain) was carried out in a study of CXCR3-negative and CXCR3-positive naive CD8 T cells. Study overall: The libraries together contributed about 135 million TRB reads, each supplying about 1.5 +/- 0.3 million.

Study-wide points: Cryopreserved PBMCs had partly decreased CXCR3 expression; fresh PBMCs were used in most assays. The study found more hydrophobic TRB CDR3s in CXCR3-positive naive cells than in CXCR3-negative naive cells.

Sorts performed in triplicate captured some 270,000 cells each from every CD8+ T cell subset. The CDR3 loop spans 14 amino acids. CDR1 and CDR2 from the germline V gene are DFQATT and SNEGSKA (reference sequence). TRB cDNA libraries were made by UMI-labeled 5' RACE. TCRdb re-called the 5' RACE reads; every CDR3 protein appears as one record, without DNA. This listing includes tens of thousands of distinct CDR3 sequences. About this clonotype: Its specificity is unknown.

The TCR originated in a human donor in good health. Some clones in this sample may be carry-over from other donors' samples. Sequenced: naive CXCR3- CD8+ T cells from blood. Subset described: CD45RO-CCR7+CD27+CD95- naive CD8+ T cells lacking CXCR3 (TNR3-). The V and J genes are TRBV20-1 and TRBJ1-2; there is no DNA to check the TCRdb D call of TRBD1. CDR3 sequence reads: CSARRGDGYYGYTF.